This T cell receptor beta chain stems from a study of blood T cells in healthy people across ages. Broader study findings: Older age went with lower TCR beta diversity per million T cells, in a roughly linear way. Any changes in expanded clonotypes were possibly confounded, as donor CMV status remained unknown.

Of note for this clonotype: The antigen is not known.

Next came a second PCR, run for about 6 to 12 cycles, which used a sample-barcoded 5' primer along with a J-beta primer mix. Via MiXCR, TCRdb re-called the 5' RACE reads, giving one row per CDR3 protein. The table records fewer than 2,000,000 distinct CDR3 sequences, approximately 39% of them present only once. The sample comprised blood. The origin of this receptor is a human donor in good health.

CDR3 DNA sequence: TGTGCCAGCAGCTTAGTTGAGGACGGTTCAGGAGCTTTCTTT. Amino acid sequence: CASSLVEDGSGAFF. The chain carries TRBV7-2 and TRBJ1-1; D call uncertain. This CDR3 region has 14 residues. The ends were cut back, 1 base at V and 10 bases at J, with 16 bases in the middle. The germline V gene has CDR1 SGHTA and CDR2 FQGNSA.